The 23 T cell receptor beta chains listed next were all sequenced from one sample in a study of shared clonotypes between healthy human individuals. Data came from immunoSEQ multiplex PCR; TCRdb stores just in-frame clones and leaves some out. The sample has over a million clones, about 80% seen once. Sequencing was done on a sample of memory CD4+ T cells sorted from blood. The sample's subset: CD45RA-negative fraction. The receptors were sampled from a man between 18 and 29 years old in good health.

About this clone itself: The same CDR3 is also encoded by other DNA sequences in this sample. The V and J genes are TRBV9 and TRBJ1-3; weak D call: TRBD1 (5 bases). The ends were cut back, 0 bases at V and 0 bases at J, with 10 bases in the middle. Looked up from germline, CDR1 is SGDLS and CDR2 is YYNGEE. This CDR3 has 16 amino acids. The CDR3 nucleotides are TGTGCCAGCAGCGTAGGGGGCCGTAGCTCTGGAAACACCATATATTTT. Protein sequence: CASSVGGRSSGNTIYF.

The chain couples TRBV19 to TRBJ2-1, with 7 nucleotides matching TRBD1. The junction had 11 bases not matched to a gene; V was cut back by 10 bases and J by 8 bases. The CDR3 is 13 amino acids. Looked up from germline, CDR1 is LNHDA and CDR2 is SQIVND (reference sequence). The CDR3 sequence is CATRAGGTYEQFF. In nucleotides, the CDR3 is TGTGCCACTAGGGCAGGGGGTACCTATGAGCAGTTCTTC.

The gene calls are TRBV7-9 and TRBJ2-7, with 8 bases matching TRBD1. The CDR3 loop spans 16 amino acids. Per the germline V gene, CDR1 is SEHNR and CDR2 is FQNEAQ (reference sequence). V lost 1 base and J lost 2; bases outside the gene matches: 7. The CDR3 DNA sequence: TGTGCCAGCAGCTTAGGGGACAGGCGCACACCCTACGAGCAGTACTTC. The encoded protein is CASSLGDRRTPYEQYF.

This clone was counted ten times or more. This chain connects TRBV6-5 to TRBJ2-7; perhaps D is TRBD1 or TRBD2 (6 bases each). V was pared by 2 bases and J by 1 base, with 12 bases between. This CDR3 spans 15 amino acids. Germline V gives CDR1 MNHEY, CDR2 SVGAGI. CDR3 sequence: CASSYGGLGSYEQYF. For the CDR3, the DNA is TGTGCCAGCAGTTACGGGGGGCTAGGTTCCTACGAGCAGTACTTC.

CDR3: CAWSVGRVDDEAFF. DNA of the CDR3: TGTGCCTGGAGTGTCGGCAGGGTCGATGATGAAGCTTTCTTT. The chain joins TRBV30 to TRBJ1-1, with D perhaps matching TRBD1 (5 bases). The CDR3 is 14 residues long. The V and J ends lost 0 bases and 7 bases respectively, with 15 bases between them. The germline V gene encodes CDR1 GTSNPN and CDR2 SVGIG (reference sequence).

The chain carries TRBV27 and TRBJ1-2; 10 bases fit TRBD1. Germline CDR1 MNHEY, CDR2 SMNVEV (reference sequence). This CDR3 comprises 16 residues. Trimming cost V 0 bases and J 2 bases; bases outside gene matches: 3. The CDR3 is CASSLSGGQGNYGYTF. DNA of the CDR3: TGTGCCAGCAGTTTATCTGGGGGACAGGGGAACTATGGCTACACCTTC.

CDR3 coding DNA: TGTGCCAGCAGCCTACGACTAGCGTCAGAGACCCAGTACTTC. Amino acid sequence: CASSLRLASETQYF. This sequence joins TRBV14 and TRBJ2-5; 8 nucleotides match TRBD2. With 4 bases clipped from V and 4 bases from J, the junction kept 5 bases outside the gene matches. CDR3 size: 14 residues. Germline CDR1 SGHDN, CDR2 FVKESK.

The chain combines TRBV4-1 with TRBJ1-1; TRBD1 might be the D (5 bases). The CDR3 is made up of 15 amino acids. Germline assignment: CDR1 MGHRA and CDR2 YSYEKL. Trimming cost V 0 bases and J 4 bases, with 12 bases left between them. Here the CDR3 reads CASSQDPSGVTEAFF. The CDR3, as DNA: TGCGCCAGCAGCCAAGATCCCTCGGGGGTCACTGAAGCTTTCTTT.

In its sample, this clone was seen many times. The chain links TRBV6-1 to TRBJ1-3, with 11 bases fitting TRBD1. Trimming took 1 base from V and 0 from J; bases not matched to a gene: 5. Germline CDR1 reads MNHNS; CDR2 reads SASEGT. The CDR3 is 18 residues long. The CDR3 here is CASSEVGQGADSGNTIYF. In nucleotides, the CDR3 is TGTGCCAGCAGTGAAGTAGGACAGGGGGCGGACTCTGGAAACACCATATATTTT.

This clone came up once. The chain is built from TRBV5-6 and TRBJ2-6; 7 bases align to TRBD1. The CDR3 totals 18 residues. V gave up 0 bases and J gave up 0 bases; unmatched junction bases: 6. CDR1 SGHDT and CDR2 YYEEEE come from the germline V gene. The chain's CDR3 is CASSLVWGQNSGANVLTF. CDR3 coding DNA: TGTGCCAGCAGCTTGGTGTGGGGACAGAACTCTGGGGCCAACGTCCTGACTTTC.

The chain couples TRBV7-6 to TRBJ1-4, with a weak D call TRBD1 (6 bases). The CDR3 is made up of 16 amino acids. Trimming removed 3 bases at V and 8 bases at J, with 19 bases between. Per the germline V gene, CDR1 is SGHVS and CDR2 is FNYEAQ. CDR3 amino acids: CASSLGAGGGVEKLFF. As DNA, the CDR3 is TGTGCCAGCAGCTTGGGAGCGGGGGGCGGCGTGGAAAAACTGTTTTTT.

The table lists this clone with a few counts. This rearrangement joins TRBV11-2 to TRBJ2-7; no reliable D call. This CDR3 is 13 amino acids long. The V end lost 5 bases, the J end lost 3 bases, and 11 bases lay between the germline ends. Germline CDR1 and CDR2: SGHAT and FQNNGV. CDR3: CASSPAVIYEQYF. CDR3 bases: TGTGCCAGCAGCCCCGCGGTGATCTACGAGCAGTACTTC.

J is TRBJ1-5 and V is TRBV19, with 12 bases fitting TRBD1. Losses at the gene ends were 5 bases for V and 2 bases for J; bases not matched to a gene: 13. This CDR3 is 19 amino acids long. Looked up from germline, CDR1 is LNHDA and CDR2 is SQIVND (reference sequence). CDR3 residues: CASSFLRDRGHRGNQPQHF. CDR3 in DNA: TGTGCCAGTAGTTTCCTCCGGGACAGGGGGCATCGGGGCAATCAGCCCCAGCATTTT.

The chain couples TRBV6-1 to TRBJ2-2, with 7 bases identical to TRBD1. Germline lookup yields CDR1 MNHNS and CDR2 SASEGT. The V gene end was trimmed by 4 bases and the J gene end by 5 bases; junction bases not matched to a gene: 10. The CDR3 length is 16 residues. The CDR3 sequence is CASSGRQGRGTGELFF. Here the CDR3 DNA reads TGTGCCAGCAGTGGACGACAGGGAAGGGGTACCGGGGAGCTGTTTTTT.

The rearrangement joins TRBV18 to TRBJ2-7, with 10 bases fitting TRBD1. Looked up from germline, CDR1 is KGHSH and CDR2 is LQKENI. J was trimmed by 5 bases and V by 4 bases; bases with no gene match: 11. The CDR3 runs 16 residues. The CDR3, as DNA: TGTGCCAGCTCACGGGGGACAGGGGAATTTCTTAACGAGCAGTACTTC. Translating gives CASSRGTGEFLNEQYF.

The rearrangement joins TRBV4-1 to TRBJ2-7; D perhaps matches TRBD2 (5 bases). The CDR3 is 14 residues long. V was shortened by 6 bases and J by 2 bases, with 14 bases between the two germline ends. Germline values: CDR1 MGHRA, CDR2 YSYEKL. CDR3 sequence (DNA): TGCGCCAGCAGGACAACCACGGGGACCTACGAGCAGTACTTC. This gives the protein CASRTTTGTYEQYF.

J is TRBJ2-7 and V is TRBV28, with no clear D. The CDR3 contains 15 residues. CDR1 and CDR2 (germline): MDHEN, SYDVKM. Deletions cut 4 bases from V and 2 bases from J, with 15 bases between. The CDR3 reads CASSSLFQVAYEQYF. Written as DNA, the CDR3 is TGTGCCAGCAGTTCATTGTTTCAAGTCGCCTACGAGCAGTACTTC. Full variable domain (rest looked up from reference TRBV28 and TRBJ2-7): DVKVTQSSRYLVKRTGEKVFLECVQDMDHENMFWYRQDPGLGLRLIYFSYDVKMKEKGDIPEGYSVSREKKERFSLILESASTNQTSMYLCASSSLFQVAYEQYFGPGTRLTVT.

The V and J genes are TRBV18 and TRBJ2-7; TRBD2 matches at 15 bases. Germline CDR1 KGHSH, CDR2 LQKENI. This CDR3 region has 16 residues. V dropped 3 bases and J dropped 3; count of bases not matched to a gene: 3. This chain's CDR3 is CASSPGLAGGIYEQYF. The CDR3 DNA follows: TGTGCCAGCTCACCTGGACTAGCGGGAGGGATCTACGAGCAGTACTTC.

The chain employs TRBV7-6 and TRBJ2-6; no firm D call. V lost 3 bases to trimming and J lost 2 bases, with 17 bases between them. Germline lookup yields CDR1 SGHVS and CDR2 FNYEAQ. The CDR3 consists of 18 residues. CDR3 in amino acids: CASSFLPRRVTGANVLTF. As DNA, the CDR3 is TGTGCCAGCAGCTTTCTTCCACGAAGGGTTACTGGGGCCAACGTCCTGACTTTC.

Note on this clone: Being one base from a much bigger clone, this may be a read error. The rearrangement uses TRBV7-2 and TRBJ2-2; D not certain. V lost 5 bases to trimming and J lost 4 bases, with 8 bases between them. Per germline, CDR1 SGHTA and CDR2 FQGNSA. The CDR3 totals 13 residues. CDR3 amino acids: CASSPRRTGELFF. Written as DNA, the CDR3 is TGTGCCAGCAGCCCTCGGCGCACCGGGGAGCTGTTTTTT.

This sequence joins TRBV5-1 and TRBJ2-5; 10 bases are shared with TRBD2. Germline trimming cut 6 bases from V and 3 bases from J; bases unmatched to any gene: 11. The germline V gene encodes CDR1 SGHRS and CDR2 YFSETQ. The CDR3 totals 16 residues. The DNA of the CDR3 is TGCGCCAGCAAACCGGACGGGCTAGCGGGGGAAGAGACCCAGTACTTC. Protein sequence: CASKPDGLAGEETQYF.

About this clone itself: The sample holds other DNA sequences that translate to the same CDR3. The chain joins TRBV19 to TRBJ2-2; D may be TRBD1 (6 bases). The CDR3 spans 12 residues. Trimming removed 5 bases from V and 7 bases from J, with 8 bases in between. Germline CDR1 LNHDA, CDR2 SQIVND (reference sequence). The CDR3 DNA reads as TGTGCCAGTAGTCCAGGGGTCGGGGAGCTGTTTTTT. This codes for CASSPGVGELFF.

As concerns this clone: Distinct nucleotide sequences in the sample also encode this CDR3. V usage is TRBV2 and J usage is TRBJ2-7; D is uncertain. Trimming took off 8 bases at V and 3 bases at J, with 5 bases between the two ends. Germline V CDR1 and CDR2: SNHLY, FYNNEI. This CDR3 has 10 residues. CDR3 bases: TGTGCCAGCGGCCGCTACGAGCAGTACTTC. It specifies CASGRYEQYF. The full variable domain, rest sourced from reference TRBV2 and TRBJ2-7, is EPEVTQTPSHQVTQMGQEVILRCVPISNHLYFYWYRQILGQKVEFLVSFYNNEISEKSEIFDDQFSVERPDGSNFTLKIRSTKLEDSAMYFCASGRYEQYFGPGTRLTVT.